The rows below give T cell receptor beta chains drawn from one sample of a study of T cell responses to AZD1222 COVID-19 vaccine. The assay was immunoSEQ multiplex PCR, and TCRdb's table has in-frame clones only and misses some. The table shows 85,000 to 130,000 clones, with around nine tenths occurring only once. This sample comprised peripheral blood, obtained 28 days after the second dose of the MenACWY control vaccine. Source of these receptors: an adult who received the MenACWY meningococcal vaccine as a control. The CDR3 runs from the conserved cysteine through the conserved F or W. A D gene is named only where the DNA matches it firmly. Clone sizes are given selectively: once, few, many, or a class where the clone is expanded.

abundance,j_gene,len,v_gene,d_gene,CDR3nt,CDR3aa
NA,TRBJ2-3,14,TRBV6-5,TRBD2,TGTGCCACCGCCGGGACTAGCGGGGGAGATACGCAGTATTTT,CATAGTSGGDTQYF
NA,TRBJ2-2,14,TRBV5-1,NA,TGCGCCAGCAACCGCGGGGCTAACACCGGGGAGCTGTTTTTT,CASNRGANTGELFF
NA,TRBJ1-1,15,TRBV10-1,NA,TGCGCCAGCAGTGTGGGGGGGAATAAGAACACTGAAGCTTTCTTT,CASSVGGNKNTEAFF
NA,TRBJ2-5,16,TRBV4-2,TRBD1,TGTGCCAGCAGCCTCTTACTCACAGGGGGCGAAGAGACCCAGTACTTC,CASSLLLTGGEETQYF
NA,TRBJ2-1,12,TRBV6-2/TRBV6-3,NA,TGTGCCAGCAGTTACGGGGGGTGGGAGCAGTTCTTC,CASSYGGWEQFF
NA,TRBJ2-5,13,TRBV24-1,NA,TGTGCCACCAGTTATCCGGGGGCAGAGACCCAGTACTTC,CATSYPGAETQYF
NA,TRBJ2-7,15,TRBV7-8,TRBD1,TGTGCCAGCAGCGCCCGACAGGGGTTGGACTACGAGCAGTACTTC,CASSARQGLDYEQYF
NA,TRBJ2-7,16,TRBV3-1/TRBV3-2,NA,TGTGCCAGCAGCCAAGACCGACTAGTTCGGGCCTACGAGCAGTACTTC,CASSQDRLVRAYEQYF
NA,TRBJ2-4,16,TRBV6-2/TRBV6-3,NA,TGTGCCAGCAGTTACTCGAATTGGGGGGTTGAAAACATTCAGTACTTC,CASSYSNWGVENIQYF
NA,TRBJ1-1,13,TRBV12-3/TRBV12-4,NA,TGTGCCAGCAGCCCTTATGGGAGGACTGAAGCTTTCTTT,CASSPYGRTEAFF
few,TRBJ1-1,17,TRBV6-2/TRBV6-3,TRBD1,TGTGCCAGCAGTTACTCTTTCGGGACAGGGTCGAACACTGAAGCTTTCTTT,CASSYSFGTGSNTEAFF
NA,TRBJ2-7,14,TRBV7-8,NA,TGTGCCAGCAGCCCCCGGACTCTCCGGGGCGAGCAGTACTTC,CASSPRTLRGEQYF
few,TRBJ1-6,18,TRBV28,TRBD1,TGTGCCAGCAGTTCCTCGACAGGGTTAGGCTCCTATAATTCACCCCTCCACTTT,CASSSSTGLGSYNSPLHF
NA,TRBJ2-7,15,TRBV9,NA,TGTGCCAGCAGCCGGGACACCCCTAACGGCTACGAGCAGTACTTC,CASSRDTPNGYEQYF
once,TRBJ2-1,13,TRBV7-9,NA,TGTGCCAGCAGCTTCGGGACCCACAATGAGCAGTTCTTC,CASSFGTHNEQFF
NA,TRBJ1-5,19,TRBV7-7,TRBD1,TGTGCTAGCAGCCACAGCCCGGCACCCGACAGGGATTTAAGTCAGCCCCAGCATTTT,CASSHSPAPDRDLSQPQHF
NA,TRBJ1-1,12,TRBV11-1,NA,TGTGCCAGCAGCTTCAGGGCGACTGAAGCTTTCTTT,CASSFRATEAFF
NA,TRBJ2-7,13,TRBV12-3/TRBV12-4,NA,TGTGCCAGCAGTCCCTCTCAGGGGGGCGAGCAGTACTTC,CASSPSQGGEQYF
NA,TRBJ1-1,13,TRBV30,TRBD1,TGTGCCTGGAGTCAAGCCGGGACAGGGGAAGCTTTCTTT,CAWSQAGTGEAFF
once,TRBJ1-6,15,TRBV19,NA,TGTGCCAGTAGTATAGTTCGGGCAGGGAACTCACCCCTCCACTTT,CASSIVRAGNSPLHF
NA,TRBJ2-2,17,TRBV14,TRBD2,TGTGCCAGCAGCCCGACAATAGCGGGGGTGCACACCGGGGAGCTGTTTTTT,CASSPTIAGVHTGELFF
once,TRBJ1-1,14,TRBV3-1/TRBV3-2,NA,TGTGCCAGCAGCCATTCTGGGTTACACACTGAAGCTTTCTTT,CASSHSGLHTEAFF
NA,TRBJ2-1,15,TRBV27,NA,TGTGCCAGCAGCTTCCGGGACAACGGAGACAATGAGCAGTTCTTC,CASSFRDNGDNEQFF
NA,TRBJ1-6,16,TRBV27,NA,TGTGCCAGCAGTATTACAGGGAGCTCCTATAATTCACCCCTCCACTTT,CASSITGSSYNSPLHF
NA,TRBJ2-7,14,TRBV2,TRBD1,TGTGCCAGCAGTGAATGGGGACAGAATTACGAGCAGTACTTC,CASSEWGQNYEQYF
NA,TRBJ1-3,13,TRBV6-1,NA,TGTGCCAGCAGTGACAGAGCTGGAAACACCATATATTTT,CASSDRAGNTIYF
NA,TRBJ2-7,14,TRBV5-1,NA,TGCGCCAGCAGCTTGGAGACTAGTGGTTACGAGCAGTACTTC,CASSLETSGYEQYF